A selection of T cell receptor beta chains follows, all from one sample in a study of blood T cell repertoires in COVID-19. Clones were sequenced by immunoSEQ multiplex PCR, and TCRdb holds only the in-frame ones, with some missing. This table has tens of thousands of clones, around 88% appearing once. The specimen sequenced was peripheral blood. These receptors were taken from a woman aged 80 or older with acute or convalescent COVID-19. The CDR3 runs from the conserved cysteine through the conserved F or W. A D gene is named only where the DNA matches it firmly. Size tells how often a clone was seen (once, few, many) or the class of an expanded clone, and some rows leave it out.

CDR3nt	CDR3aa	v_gene	j_gene	abundance	len	d_gene
TGTGCCAGCTCACCATCCCAGGGGGCTTTGAACACTGAAGCTTTCTTT	CASSPSQGALNTEAFF	TRBV18	TRBJ1-1	-	16	TRBD1
TGTGCCAGTATAAAGAGCGGAAGGGGACTAGCGGACAATGAGCAGTTCTTC	CASIKSGRGLADNEQFF	TRBV19	TRBJ2-1	-	17	TRBD2
TGTGCCAGCAGCCCGGGGACTGCTAGCACAGATACGCAGTATTTT	CASSPGTASTDTQYF	TRBV5-6	TRBJ2-3	-	15	-
TGTGCCAGCAGCCCACGGACAGGGTACGAGCAGTACTTC	CASSPRTGYEQYF	TRBV3-1/TRBV3-2	TRBJ2-7	few	13	TRBD1
TGTGCCAGTAGTATGGGGCCGCCACGATATGGCTACACCTTC	CASSMGPPRYGYTF	TRBV19	TRBJ1-2	-	14	-
TGTGCCACCTTTTCCAGGGTGCCCCTCCACTTT	CATFSRVPLHF	TRBV24-1	TRBJ1-6	-	11	-
TGTGCCAGCAGTTTGGTCTCTAATGGTGTTGAGCAGTTCTTC	CASSLVSNGVEQFF	TRBV27	TRBJ2-1	-	14	-
TGTGCCAGCAGGAGGACTAGCGGGGGGGACACAGATACGCAGTATTTT	CASRRTSGGDTDTQYF	TRBV28	TRBJ2-3	-	16	TRBD2
TGTGCCTGGAGTGTACTAGGCTCTGGGGCCAACGTCCTGACTTTC	CAWSVLGSGANVLTF	TRBV30	TRBJ2-6	-	15	-
TGCGCCAGCAGGGGGAGTGGGAGCGACACCGGGGAGCTGTTTTTT	CASRGSGSDTGELFF	TRBV5-1	TRBJ2-2	-	15	-
TGTGCCAGCAGTGAAATCCCCCGGACAGGGGAGGTAGAGACCCAGTACTTC	CASSEIPRTGEVETQYF	TRBV6-1	TRBJ2-5	-	17	TRBD1
TGTGCCAGCAGCTTCACAGCGAACACCGGGGAGCTGTTTTTT	CASSFTANTGELFF	TRBV11-3	TRBJ2-2	-	14	-
TGTGCCAGCAGCCCAACCAGCGGGCAAAACAATGAGCAGTTCTTC	CASSPTSGQNNEQFF	TRBV7-8	TRBJ2-1	once	15	-